This T cell receptor beta chain is drawn from a study of T-cell memory formation after mild COVID-19. Study-wide findings and caveats: Memory cells collected pre-infection included some clones that later responded, suggesting cross-reactive memory joined.

The CDR3 has 17 amino acids. V was trimmed by 5 bases and J by 1 base, leaving 20 bases between them. Germline values: CDR1 MGHRA, CDR2 YSYEKL. TCRdb independently ran MiXCR on the 5' RACE reads; one entry per CDR3 protein. The sample yields roughly 510,000 distinct CDR3 sequences, approximately 15% seen once. About this clonotype: Its specificity is unknown.

The receptor comes from an adult woman who had mild COVID-19 (a few samples of this study predate the infection). Cell type and time point are not known. The chain recombines TRBV4-1 with TRBJ1-1; TRBD1 might be the D (5 bases). The source material was PBMCs or a T cell subset sorted from them (not recorded which). The CDR3 sequence: CASSEGTSWGGNTEAFF. CDR3 DNA: TGCGCCAGCAGCGAAGGAACGAGCTGGGGGGGGAACACTGAAGCTTTCTTT.